This T cell receptor beta chain was profiled in a study of beta chain features in type 1 diabetes. The CDR3 is made up of 14 amino acids. CDR1 and CDR2 from the germline V gene are SGHAT and FQNNGV. Trimming took off 7 bases at V and 0 bases at J, with 10 bases between the two ends. Reverse transcription of all isolated RNA meant that expressed TCRB transcripts were sequenced. Method: immunoSEQ multiplex PCR; TCRdb's copy keeps in-frame clones and lacks some. Of fewer than 200,000 clones in the sample, about a tenth were seen once. Study-wide results and caveats: Shorter TCRB CDR3s, moderately but significantly so, marked every one of the four CD4+ subsets in Type 1 diabetes patients. PCR might favor shorter templates, but any such skew would affect patients and controls equally. Within the patient group, naive, central memory and Treg TCRB repertoires appeared more similar to each other than within healthy donors. More deletions and fewer insertions at VDJ junctions were seen in type 1 diabetes patients.

This clone was detected only a few times. Its antigen remains unidentified. This TCR was recovered from a man aged 25 to 45 with type 1 diabetes. This chain uses TRBV11-2 with TRBJ1-3; the D is unclear. Input material: central memory CD4+ T cells from blood. The CDR3: CASIHSRSGNTIYF. Here the CDR3 DNA reads TGTGCCAGCATCCACTCACGCTCTGGAAACACCATATATTTT.